This entry concerns a single TCR beta chain. These data come from a study of blood T cell repertoires in COVID-19. About the research overall: The United States, Italy and Spain provided the acute and convalescent COVID-19 samples.

The germline gives CDR1 SEHNR, CDR2 FQNEAQ (reference sequence). The J segment lost 7 bases and the V segment lost 1 base, leaving 9 bases of the junction unmatched. This CDR3 has 16 residues. Profiled with immunoSEQ multiplex PCR; TCRdb holds only in-frame clones, not every one. The sample lists around 150,000 clones, approximately 92% occurring once. The source of this sequence is a man aged 30-40 years with COVID-19, enrolled during active disease. The chain carries TRBV7-9 and TRBJ2-1; 8 nucleotides line up with TRBD2. The source material was peripheral blood. The CDR3 DNA sequence: TGTGCCAGCAGCTTAGGGCCGGGACTAGAGGTTAATGAGCAGTTCTTC. Encoded protein: CASSLGPGLEVNEQFF.